This T cell receptor beta chain was recorded in a study of blood T cell repertoires in COVID-19. Overall study: Sites across the United States, Italy and Spain contributed samples from acute and convalescent COVID-19. The cDNA or gDNA used as material had been derived from T cells, B-cell-depleted T cells, or PBMCs.

As originally analysed: Estimated nucleated cell counts came from reference gene primer amplification. The method was immunoSEQ multiplex PCR; TCRdb's version includes in-frame clones alone and lacks a portion of them. V and J calls and clone size follow that table, whereas D and trimming were derived from the DNA. The sample lists 150,000 to 200,000 clones, approximately 80% occurring once. This clone turned up a few times. The CDR3 runs to 18 residues. Germline assignment: CDR1 MNHEY and CDR2 SVGEGT. Trimming cost V 2 bases and J 0 bases; bases outside gene matches: 10. This rearrangement joins TRBV6-2 or TRBV6-3 to TRBJ2-7; 10 bases line up with TRBD2. This clonotype was sampled from a woman in her 50s with active or convalescent COVID-19. The sequenced sample was peripheral blood. The CDR3 bases are TGTGCCAGCAGTTACGGCATTAGCGGGAGGCTCAGCTCCTACGAGCAGTACTTC. Amino acids: CASSYGISGRLSSYEQYF.